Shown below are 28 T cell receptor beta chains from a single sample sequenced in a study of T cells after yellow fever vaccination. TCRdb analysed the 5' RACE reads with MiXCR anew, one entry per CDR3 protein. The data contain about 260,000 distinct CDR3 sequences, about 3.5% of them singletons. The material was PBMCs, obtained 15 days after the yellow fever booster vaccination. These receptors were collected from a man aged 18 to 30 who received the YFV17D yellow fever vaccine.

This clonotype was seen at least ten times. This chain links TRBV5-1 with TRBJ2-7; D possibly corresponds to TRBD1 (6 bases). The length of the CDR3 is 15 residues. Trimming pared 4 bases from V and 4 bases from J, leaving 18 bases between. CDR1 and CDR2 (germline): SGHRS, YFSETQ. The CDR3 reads CASSASLTGFYEQYV. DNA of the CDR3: TGCGCCAGCAGCGCCTCCCTGACAGGTTTTTACGAGCAGTACGTC.

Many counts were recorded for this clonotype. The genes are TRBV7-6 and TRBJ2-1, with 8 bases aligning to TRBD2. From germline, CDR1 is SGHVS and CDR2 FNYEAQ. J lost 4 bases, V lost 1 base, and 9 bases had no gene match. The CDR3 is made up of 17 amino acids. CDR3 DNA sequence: TGTGCCAGCAGCTTAGGGTCCTCTAGCGGGTGGTACAATGAGCAGTTCTTC. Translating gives CASSLGSSSGWYNEQFF.

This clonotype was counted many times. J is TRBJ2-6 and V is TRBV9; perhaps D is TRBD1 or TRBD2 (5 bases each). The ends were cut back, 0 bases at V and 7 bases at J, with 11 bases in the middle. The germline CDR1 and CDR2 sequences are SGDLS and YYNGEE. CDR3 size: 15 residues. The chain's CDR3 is CASSVAGLLANVLTF. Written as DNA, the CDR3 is TGTGCCAGCAGCGTAGCGGGGCTGCTCGCCAACGTCCTGACTTTC.

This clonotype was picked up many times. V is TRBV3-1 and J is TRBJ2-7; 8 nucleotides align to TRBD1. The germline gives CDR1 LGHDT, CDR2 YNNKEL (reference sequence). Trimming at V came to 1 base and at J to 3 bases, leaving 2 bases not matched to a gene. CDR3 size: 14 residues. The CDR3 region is CASSQGGTGYEQYF. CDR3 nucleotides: TGTGCCAGCAGCCAAGGTGGGACAGGCTACGAGCAGTACTTC.

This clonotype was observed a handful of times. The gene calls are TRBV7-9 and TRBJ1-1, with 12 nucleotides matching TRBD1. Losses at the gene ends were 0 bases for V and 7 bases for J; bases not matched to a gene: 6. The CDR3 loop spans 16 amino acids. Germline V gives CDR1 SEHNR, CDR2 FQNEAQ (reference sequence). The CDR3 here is CASSLAAGTGGLEAFF. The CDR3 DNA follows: TGTGCCAGCAGCTTAGCCGCCGGGACAGGGGGCCTTGAAGCTTTCTTT. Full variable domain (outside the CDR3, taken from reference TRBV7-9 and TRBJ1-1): DTGVSQNPRHKITKRGQNVTFRCDPISEHNRLYWYRQTLGQGPEFLTYFQNEAQLEKSRLLSDRFSAERPKGSFSTLEIQRTEQGDSAMYLCASSLAAGTGGLEAFFGQGTRLTVV.

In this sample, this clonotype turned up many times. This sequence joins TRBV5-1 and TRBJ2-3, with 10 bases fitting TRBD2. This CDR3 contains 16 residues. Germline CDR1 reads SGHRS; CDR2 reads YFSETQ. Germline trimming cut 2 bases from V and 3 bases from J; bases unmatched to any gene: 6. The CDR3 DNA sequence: TGCGCCAGCAGCTTCTCTAGCGGGGGCCTTACAGATACGCAGTATTTT. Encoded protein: CASSFSSGGLTDTQYF. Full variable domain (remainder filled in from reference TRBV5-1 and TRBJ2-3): KAGVTQTPRYLIKTRGQQVTLSCSPISGHRSVSWYQQTPGQGLQFLFEYFSETQRNKGNFPGRFSGRQFSNSRSEMNVSTLELGDSALYLCASSFSSGGLTDTQYFGPGTRLTVL.

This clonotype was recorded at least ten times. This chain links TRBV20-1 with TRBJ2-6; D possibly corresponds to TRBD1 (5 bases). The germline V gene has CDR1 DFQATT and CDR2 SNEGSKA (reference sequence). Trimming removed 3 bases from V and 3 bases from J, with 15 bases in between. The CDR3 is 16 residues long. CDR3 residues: CSASMSRVYGANVLTF. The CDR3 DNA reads TGCAGTGCTAGCATGTCCAGGGTATATGGGGCCAACGTCCTGACTTTC.

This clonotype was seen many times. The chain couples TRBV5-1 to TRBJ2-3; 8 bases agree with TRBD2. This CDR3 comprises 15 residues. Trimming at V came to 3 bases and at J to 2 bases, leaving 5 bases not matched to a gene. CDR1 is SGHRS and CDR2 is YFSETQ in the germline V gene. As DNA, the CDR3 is TGCGCCAGCAGCTCCACTAGCGGACCCACAGATACGCAGTATTTT. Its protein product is CASSSTSGPTDTQYF.

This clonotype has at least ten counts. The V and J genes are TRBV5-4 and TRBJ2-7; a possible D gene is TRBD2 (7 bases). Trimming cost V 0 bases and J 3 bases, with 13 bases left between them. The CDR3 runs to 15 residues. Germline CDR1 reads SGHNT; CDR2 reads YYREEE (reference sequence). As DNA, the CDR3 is TGTGCCAGCAGCTTGGCGGGGGGCACCTACTACGAGCAGTACTTC. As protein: CASSLAGGTYYEQYF.

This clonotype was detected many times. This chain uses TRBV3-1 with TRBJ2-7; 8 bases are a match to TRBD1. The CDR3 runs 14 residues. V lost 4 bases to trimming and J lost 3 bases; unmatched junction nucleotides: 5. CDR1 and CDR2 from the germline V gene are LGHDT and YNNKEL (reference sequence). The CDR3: CASSPHRGNYEQYF. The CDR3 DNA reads TGTGCCAGCAGCCCGCACAGGGGGAACTACGAGCAGTACTTC.

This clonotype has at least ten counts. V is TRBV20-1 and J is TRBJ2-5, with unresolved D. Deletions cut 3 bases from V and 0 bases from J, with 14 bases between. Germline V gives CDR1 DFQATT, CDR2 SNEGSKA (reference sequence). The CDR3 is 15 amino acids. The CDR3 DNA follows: TGCAGTGCTAGTATGTACCGTAGGTACCAAGAGACCCAGTACTTC. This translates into CSASMYRRYQETQYF.

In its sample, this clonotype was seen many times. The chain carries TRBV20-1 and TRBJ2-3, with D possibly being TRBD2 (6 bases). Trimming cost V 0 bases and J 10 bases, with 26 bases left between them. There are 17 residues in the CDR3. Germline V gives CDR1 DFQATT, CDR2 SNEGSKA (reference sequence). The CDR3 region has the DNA TGCAGTGCTAGAGATAAAATGCGGAGCGGGTACCGGGGAGCGCAGTATTTT. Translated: CSARDKMRSGYRGAQYF.

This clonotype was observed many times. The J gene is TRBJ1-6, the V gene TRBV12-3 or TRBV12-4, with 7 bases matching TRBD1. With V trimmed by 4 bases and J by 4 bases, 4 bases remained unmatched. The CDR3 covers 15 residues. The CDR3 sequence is CASSSQTGYNSPLHF. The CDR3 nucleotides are TGTGCCAGCAGTTCGCAGACAGGGTATAATTCACCCCTCCACTTT.

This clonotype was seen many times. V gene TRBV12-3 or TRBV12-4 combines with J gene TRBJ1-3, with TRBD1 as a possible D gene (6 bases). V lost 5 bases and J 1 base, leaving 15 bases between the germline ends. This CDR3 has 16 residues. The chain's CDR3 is CASSANRDWSGNTIYF. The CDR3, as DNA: TGTGCCAGCAGTGCCAACAGGGATTGGTCTGGAAACACCATATATTTT.

The CDR3 bases are TGTGCCAGCAGCCAAGGGACAGCTTCTGGGGCCAACGTCCTGACTTTC. It codes for CASSQGTASGANVLTF. This chain links TRBV3-1 with TRBJ2-6; D is perhaps TRBD1 (6 bases). CDR3 length: 16 residues. V lost 1 base and J 1 base, leaving 8 bases between the germline ends. Germline-derived CDR1 and CDR2 are LGHDT and YNNKEL (reference sequence).

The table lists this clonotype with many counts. This chain's CDR3 is CASSPGLGQRYEQYF. CDR3 in DNA: TGTGCCAGCAGCCCCGGGTTGGGGCAGAGGTACGAGCAGTACTTC. The rearrangement joins TRBV7-2 to TRBJ2-7, with D maybe TRBD1 (5 bases). From germline, CDR1 is SGHTA and CDR2 FQGNSA. The V and J ends lost 5 bases and 4 bases respectively, with 18 bases between them. CDR3 size: 15 residues. Supplemented by reference TRBV7-2 and TRBJ2-7, the full variable domain reads GAGVSQSPSNKVTEKGKDVELRCDPISGHTALYWYRQSLGQGLEFLIYFQGNSAPDKSGLPSDRFSAERTGGSVSTLTIQRTQQEDSAVYLCASSPGLGQRYEQYFGPGTRLTVT.

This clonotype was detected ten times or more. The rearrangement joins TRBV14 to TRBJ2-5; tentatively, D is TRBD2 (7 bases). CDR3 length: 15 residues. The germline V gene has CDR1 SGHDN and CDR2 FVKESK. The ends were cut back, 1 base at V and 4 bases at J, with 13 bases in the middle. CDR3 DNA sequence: TGTGCCAGCAGCCAAGCCTTGGCGGGGGCAGAGACCCAGTACTTC. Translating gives CASSQALAGAETQYF.

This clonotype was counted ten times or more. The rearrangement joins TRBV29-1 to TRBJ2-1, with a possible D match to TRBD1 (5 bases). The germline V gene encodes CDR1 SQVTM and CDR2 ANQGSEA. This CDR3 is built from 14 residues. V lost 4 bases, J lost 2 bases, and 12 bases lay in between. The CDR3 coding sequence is TGCAGCGTTGGGCGCGCGGACACCTACAATGAGCAGTTCTTC. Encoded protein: CSVGRADTYNEQFF.

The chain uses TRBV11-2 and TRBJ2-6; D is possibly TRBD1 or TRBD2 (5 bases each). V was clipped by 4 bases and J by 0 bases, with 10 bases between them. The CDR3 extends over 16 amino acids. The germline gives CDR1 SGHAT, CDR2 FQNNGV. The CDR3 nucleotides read TGTGCCAGCAGCTGGGGACCGTTCTCTGGGGCCAACGTCCTGACTTTC. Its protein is CASSWGPFSGANVLTF. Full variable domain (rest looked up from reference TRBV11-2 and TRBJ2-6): EAGVAQSPRYKIIEKRQSVAFWCNPISGHATLYWYQQILGQGPKLLIQFQNNGVVDDSQLPKDRFSAERLKGVDSTLKIQPAKLEDSAVYLCASSWGPFSGANVLTFGAGSRLTVL.

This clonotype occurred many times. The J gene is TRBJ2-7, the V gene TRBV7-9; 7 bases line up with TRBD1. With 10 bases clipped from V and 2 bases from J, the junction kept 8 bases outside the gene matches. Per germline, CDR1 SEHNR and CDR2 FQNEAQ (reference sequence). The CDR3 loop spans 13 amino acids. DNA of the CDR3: TGTGCCAAGACTCCGGGACAGACCTACGAGCAGTACTTC. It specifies CAKTPGQTYEQYF. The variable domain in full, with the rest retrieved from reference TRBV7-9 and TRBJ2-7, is DTGVSQNPRHKITKRGQNVTFRCDPISEHNRLYWYRQTLGQGPEFLTYFQNEAQLEKSRLLSDRFSAERPKGSFSTLEIQRTEQGDSAMYLCAKTPGQTYEQYFGPGTRLTVT.

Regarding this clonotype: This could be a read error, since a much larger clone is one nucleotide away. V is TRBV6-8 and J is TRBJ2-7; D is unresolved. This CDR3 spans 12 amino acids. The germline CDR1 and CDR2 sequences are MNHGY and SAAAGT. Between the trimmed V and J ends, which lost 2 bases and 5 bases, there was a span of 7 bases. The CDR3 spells CASSYIPHEQYF. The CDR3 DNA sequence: TGTGCCAGCAGTTACATTCCACACGAGCAGTACTTC.

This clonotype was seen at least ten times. CDR3 residues: CASRVSSQETQYF. The CDR3 DNA reads TGTGCCAGCAGAGTAAGTTCCCAAGAGACCCAGTACTTC. The chain combines TRBV5-5 with TRBJ2-5, with D unresolved. The V end lost 5 bases, the J end lost 1 base, and 9 bases lay between the germline ends. CDR3 length equals 13 residues. Germline CDR1 is SGHKS and CDR2 is YYEKEE (reference sequence). The full variable domain, its missing parts supplied by reference TRBV5-5 and TRBJ2-5, is DAGVTQSPTHLIKTRGQQVTLRCSPISGHKSVSWYQQVLGQGPQFIFQYYEKEERGRGNFPDRFSARQFPNYSSELNVNALLLGDSALYLCASRVSSQETQYFGPGTRLLVL.

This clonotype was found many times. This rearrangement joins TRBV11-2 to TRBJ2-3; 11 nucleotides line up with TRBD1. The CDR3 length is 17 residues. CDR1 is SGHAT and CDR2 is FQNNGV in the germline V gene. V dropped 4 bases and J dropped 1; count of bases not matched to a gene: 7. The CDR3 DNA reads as TGTGCCAGCAGCTCCGACCGGGACAGGGGGGGCACAGATACGCAGTATTTT. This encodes CASSSDRDRGGTDTQYF.

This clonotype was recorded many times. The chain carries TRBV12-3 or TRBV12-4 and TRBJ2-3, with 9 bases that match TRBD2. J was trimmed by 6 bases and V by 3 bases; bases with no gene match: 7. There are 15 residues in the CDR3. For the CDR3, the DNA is TGTGCCAGCAGTTTGGGCGGGGGGGTTTCGGATACGCAGTATTTT. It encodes CASSLGGGVSDTQYF.

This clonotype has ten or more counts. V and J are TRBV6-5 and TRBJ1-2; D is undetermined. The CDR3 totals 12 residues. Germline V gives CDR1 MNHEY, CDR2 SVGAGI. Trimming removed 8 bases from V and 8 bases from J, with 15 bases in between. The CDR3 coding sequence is TGTGCCAGCGGGTCTTTAGTGGAGGGCTACACCTTC. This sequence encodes CASGSLVEGYTF.

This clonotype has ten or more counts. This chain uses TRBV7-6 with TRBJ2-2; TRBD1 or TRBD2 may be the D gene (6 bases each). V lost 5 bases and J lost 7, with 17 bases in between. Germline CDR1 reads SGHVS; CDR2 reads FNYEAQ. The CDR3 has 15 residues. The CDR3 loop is CASSPTGGDNGELFF. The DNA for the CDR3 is TGTGCCAGCAGCCCCACCGGGGGCGATAACGGGGAGCTGTTTTTT.

The CDR3 loop is CASSTTGVGNSPLHF. The CDR3 nucleotides read TGTGCCAGCAGCACTACAGGGGTGGGGAATTCACCCCTCCACTTT. The chain uses TRBV9 and TRBJ1-6; TRBD1 aligns across 7 bases. CDR3 length equals 15 residues. The J segment lost 7 bases and the V segment lost 4 bases, leaving 8 bases of the junction unmatched. Per germline, CDR1 SGDLS and CDR2 YYNGEE.

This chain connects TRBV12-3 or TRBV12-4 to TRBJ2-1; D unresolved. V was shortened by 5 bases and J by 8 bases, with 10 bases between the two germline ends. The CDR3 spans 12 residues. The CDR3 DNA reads TGTGCCAGCAGTCTCGTCCTGCATGAGCAGTTCTTC. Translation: CASSLVLHEQFF.